Each of the 19 T cell receptor beta chains below was sequenced from the same sample in a study of T-cell reconstitution after alpha-beta-depleted transplantation in children. Unique molecular identifiers were incorporated during preparation of the TCRbeta library. Using its own MiXCR run on the PCR reads, TCRdb lists one record per CDR3 protein. The sample holds 70,000 to 95,000 distinct CDR3 sequences, 12% seen once. Sequences were derived from PBMCs from the stem cell graft donor, sampled from the stem cell graft. The receptors were gathered from a human donor who donated a stem cell graft to a child with inherited bone marrow failure.

This clonotype was counted ten times or more. The V and J genes are TRBV6-1 and TRBJ2-2; 7 bases are a match to TRBD2. The germline V gene has CDR1 MNHNS and CDR2 SASEGT. This CDR3 contains 15 residues. V lost 2 bases to trimming and J lost 7 bases; unmatched junction nucleotides: 7. The CDR3, as DNA: TGTGCCAGCAGTGAATTCGTGTCGGGAGGCGGGGAGCTGTTTTTT. Protein sequence: CASSEFVSGGGELFF.

This clonotype was counted at least ten times. The chain links TRBV18 to TRBJ1-3; D possibly corresponds to TRBD1 (6 bases). The CDR3 sequence is 14 residues long. CDR1 is KGHSH and CDR2 is LQKENI in the germline V gene. Trimming stripped 10 bases from V and 2 bases from J, with 15 bases between. DNA for the CDR3: TGTGCCACCAACCGGGGGGCTGCTGGAAACACCATATATTTT. Its protein product is CATNRGAAGNTIYF.

Many counts were recorded for this clonotype. J is TRBJ2-7 and V is TRBV20-1, with 7 nucleotides matching TRBD1. Germline values: CDR1 DFQATT, CDR2 SNEGSKA (reference sequence). This CDR3 is built from 14 residues. J gave up 4 bases and V 3 bases, and 9 bases lay outside the gene matches. CDR3 nucleotide sequence: TGCAGTGCTAGGAACCCGGACAGGATTTACGAGCAGTACTTC. Amino acid sequence: CSARNPDRIYEQYF.

This clonotype was recorded a few times. The CDR3 here is CAWSVLGGRAVEQFF. CDR3 nucleotides: TGTGCCTGGAGTGTACTCGGCGGGAGGGCCGTTGAGCAGTTCTTC. The chain combines TRBV30 with TRBJ2-1; 9 bases line up with TRBD2. J was trimmed by 9 bases and V by 0 bases; bases with no gene match: 9. Germline CDR1 GTSNPN, CDR2 SVGIG (reference sequence). This CDR3 is 15 amino acids long.

This clonotype was observed many times. The chain links TRBV11-2 to TRBJ2-1, with TRBD2 matching over 9 bases. The germline CDR1 and CDR2 sequences are SGHAT and FQNNGV. The J segment lost 4 bases and the V segment lost 1 base, leaving 14 bases of the junction unmatched. The CDR3 extends over 19 amino acids. The CDR3 sequence: CASSLVSGGLAFRYNEQFF. CDR3 bases: TGTGCCAGCAGCTTAGTCTCCGGGGGACTAGCTTTCCGATACAATGAGCAGTTCTTC.

This rearrangement joins TRBV27 to TRBJ2-1; D is unclear. The CDR3 contains 16 residues. The germline V gene has CDR1 MNHEY and CDR2 SMNVEV (reference sequence). V dropped 6 bases and J dropped 12 bases, with 27 bases sitting between them. In DNA form, the CDR3 reads TGTGCCAGCAGACCCTTCCTATCAGAGCTGGGGTCGGGGCAGTTCTTC. Translation gives CASRPFLSELGSGQFF.

This clonotype was seen many times. The rearrangement links TRBV20-1 to TRBJ2-3; D gene ambiguous. CDR1 DFQATT and CDR2 SNEGSKA come from the germline V gene (reference sequence). V was cut by 0 bases and J by 3 bases, with 7 bases left in between. The CDR3 has 13 residues. The CDR3 reads CSARDTGTDTQYF. The CDR3 DNA follows: TGCAGTGCTAGAGATACCGGGACAGATACGCAGTATTTT.

This clonotype showed up many times. DNA of the CDR3: TGTGCCAGCAGCTTTTCACCGGGACAGGGTGGAGAGCAGTACTTC. Amino acid sequence: CASSFSPGQGGEQYF. The gene calls are TRBV7-2 and TRBJ2-7; TRBD1 aligns across 9 bases. Germline loops: CDR1 SGHTA, CDR2 FQGNSA. This CDR3 has 15 residues. J lost 7 bases, V lost 3 bases, and 10 bases had no gene match.

This clonotype appeared a few times. The genes are TRBV28 and TRBJ2-1; D call uncertain. V shed 0 bases and J shed 3 bases, with 12 bases lying between them. This CDR3 region has 16 residues. Germline assignment: CDR1 MDHEN and CDR2 SYDVKM. The CDR3 DNA sequence: TGTGCCAGCAGTTTATGGGCCAGCAACTTCTACAATGAGCAGTTCTTC. The encoded protein is CASSLWASNFYNEQFF.

This clonotype was observed many times. This sequence joins TRBV5-4 and TRBJ2-1; no clear D gene. The germline CDR1 and CDR2 sequences are SGHNT and YYREEE (reference sequence). This CDR3 spans 14 amino acids. V was cut by 0 bases and J by 6 bases, with 10 bases left in between. The DNA of the CDR3 is TGTGCCAGCAGCTTGGACACCGTAAGCAATGAGCAGTTCTTC. Its protein is CASSLDTVSNEQFF.

This clonotype appeared many times. The chain combines TRBV30 with TRBJ1-4; D is possibly TRBD1 (5 bases). The CDR3 is 15 amino acids. The germline V and J ends were trimmed by 1 base and 10 bases, with 19 bases remaining between them. From germline, CDR1 is GTSNPN and CDR2 SVGIG (reference sequence). CDR3 residues: CAWSGAAGPGVKLFF. In DNA, the CDR3 is TGTGCCTGGAGTGGTGCGGCAGGGCCAGGTGTAAAACTGTTTTTT.

In this sample, this clonotype turned up a few times. The V call is TRBV19, the J call TRBJ2-2; D is unclear. The CDR3 has 12 residues. V was pared by 4 bases and J by 5 bases, with 5 bases between. From germline, CDR1 is LNHDA and CDR2 SQIVND (reference sequence). As DNA, the CDR3 is TGTGCCAGTAGTAGGAGAACCGGGGAGCTGTTTTTT. Translation gives CASSRRTGELFF.

This clonotype was seen at least ten times. The chain recombines TRBV12-3 or TRBV12-4 with TRBJ1-5; TRBD1 matches 12 bases. V dropped 6 bases and J dropped 5; count of bases not matched to a gene: 8. CDR3 length: 16 residues. CDR3 sequence (DNA): TGTGCCAGCAGGAACCGGGACAGGGGGCAGGATCAGCCCCAGCATTTT. Protein product: CASRNRDRGQDQPQHF.

Ten or more counts support this clonotype. This rearrangement joins TRBV7-9 to TRBJ1-5, with 7 bases that match TRBD1. After removal of 4 bases from V and 6 bases from J, the junction contained 6 bases not matched to a gene. The CDR3 covers 14 residues. Germline CDR1 is SEHNR and CDR2 is FQNEAQ (reference sequence). The CDR3 DNA sequence: TGTGCCAGCAGCTCCACAGGGGAAGGTCAGCCCCAGCATTTT. Protein: CASSSTGEGQPQHF.

The CDR3 protein is CASPYGTSIYEQYF. The CDR3 nucleotides read TGTGCCAGTCCATACGGGACTAGTATCTACGAGCAGTACTTC. V gene TRBV27 combines with J gene TRBJ2-7, with 8 bases identical to TRBD2. From germline, CDR1 is MNHEY and CDR2 SMNVEV (reference sequence). The CDR3 sequence is 14 residues long. Trimming removed 9 bases from V and 3 bases from J; junction bases left unmatched: 10.

This clonotype was picked up many times. The chain uses TRBV7-2 and TRBJ2-5, with D perhaps matching TRBD2 (5 bases). V lost 4 bases to trimming and J lost 2 bases, with 17 bases between them. The CDR3 is 16 amino acids. CDR1 is SGHTA and CDR2 is FQGNSA in the germline V gene. This CDR3 reads CASSSQPPLVQETQYF. In DNA form, the CDR3 reads TGTGCCAGCAGCTCTCAACCCCCACTAGTTCAAGAGACCCAGTACTTC.

This clonotype was seen a few times. The genes are TRBV4-3 and TRBJ2-5, with 15 bases lining up with TRBD2. With 3 bases clipped from V and 5 bases from J, the junction kept 10 bases outside the gene matches. The germline CDR1 and CDR2 sequences are LGHNA and YSLEER. This CDR3 comprises 18 residues. The CDR3, as DNA: TGCGCCAGCAGCCAGGCGGGACTAGCGGGGGGCCCTCAGGAGACCCAGTACTTC. It encodes CASSQAGLAGGPQETQYF.

This clonotype was found many times. This chain links TRBV7-3 with TRBJ2-5; a possible D gene is TRBD2 (5 bases). CDR3 length equals 13 residues. The V end was cut by 2 bases, the J end by 5 bases, with 9 bases between. Per the germline V gene, CDR1 is SGHTA and CDR2 is FQGTGA. The CDR3 sequence is CASSLSQRETQYF. CDR3 nucleotides: TGTGCCAGCAGCTTATCCCAGCGGGAGACCCAGTACTTC.

The chain couples TRBV5-1 to TRBJ2-5; TRBD1 might be the D (6 bases). CDR1 and CDR2 (germline): SGHRS, YFSETQ. The CDR3 has 14 residues. Trimming took off 1 base at V and 5 bases at J, with 12 bases between the two ends. CDR3 DNA: TGCGCCAGCAGCTTGACAGGGCAGGGGGAGACCCAGTACTTC. It yields the protein CASSLTGQGETQYF.